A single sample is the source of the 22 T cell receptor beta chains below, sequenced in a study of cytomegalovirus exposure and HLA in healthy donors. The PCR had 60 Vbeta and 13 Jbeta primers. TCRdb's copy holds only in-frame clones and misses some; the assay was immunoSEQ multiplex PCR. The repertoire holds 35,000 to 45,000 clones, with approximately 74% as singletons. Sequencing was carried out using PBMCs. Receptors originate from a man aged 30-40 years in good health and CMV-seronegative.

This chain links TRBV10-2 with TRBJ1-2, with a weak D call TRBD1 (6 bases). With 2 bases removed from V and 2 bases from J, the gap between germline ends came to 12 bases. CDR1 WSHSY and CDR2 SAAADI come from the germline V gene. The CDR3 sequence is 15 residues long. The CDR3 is CASSEPGGANYGYTF. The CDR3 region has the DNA TGCGCCAGCAGTGAGCCCGGGGGGGCGAACTATGGCTACACCTTC.

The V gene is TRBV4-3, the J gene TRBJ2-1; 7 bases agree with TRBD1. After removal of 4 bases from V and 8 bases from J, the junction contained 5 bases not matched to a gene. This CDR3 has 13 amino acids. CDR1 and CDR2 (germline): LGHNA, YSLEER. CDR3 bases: TGCGCCAGCAGCCGACGGACAGGTGATGAGCAGTTCTTC. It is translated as CASSRRTGDEQFF.

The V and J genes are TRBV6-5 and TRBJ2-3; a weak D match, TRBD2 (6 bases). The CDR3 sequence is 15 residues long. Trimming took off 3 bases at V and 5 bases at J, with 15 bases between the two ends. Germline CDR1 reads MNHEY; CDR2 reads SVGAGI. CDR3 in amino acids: CASSYRGGGQDTQYF. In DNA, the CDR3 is TGTGCCAGCAGTTATCGGGGAGGTGGACAAGATACGCAGTATTTT.

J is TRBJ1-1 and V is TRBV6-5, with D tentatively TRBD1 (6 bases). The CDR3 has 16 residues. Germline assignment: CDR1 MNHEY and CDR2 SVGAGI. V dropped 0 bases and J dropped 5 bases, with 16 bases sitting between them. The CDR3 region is CASSYSSGGSFTEAFF. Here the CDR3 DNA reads TGTGCCAGCAGTTACTCGTCTGGGGGCAGTTTTACTGAAGCTTTCTTT.

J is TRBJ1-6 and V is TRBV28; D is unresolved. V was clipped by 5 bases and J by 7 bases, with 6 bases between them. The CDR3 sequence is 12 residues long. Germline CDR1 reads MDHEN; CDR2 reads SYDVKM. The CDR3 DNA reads TGTGCCAGCAGTGAAGCGAATTCACCCCTCCACTTT. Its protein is CASSEANSPLHF.

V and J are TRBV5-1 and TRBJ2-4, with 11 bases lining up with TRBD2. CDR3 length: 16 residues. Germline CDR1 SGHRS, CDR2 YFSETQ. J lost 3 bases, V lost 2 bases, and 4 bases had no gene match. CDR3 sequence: CASSFTSGGGKNIQYF. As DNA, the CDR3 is TGCGCCAGCAGCTTTACTAGCGGGGGCGGCAAAAACATTCAGTACTTC.

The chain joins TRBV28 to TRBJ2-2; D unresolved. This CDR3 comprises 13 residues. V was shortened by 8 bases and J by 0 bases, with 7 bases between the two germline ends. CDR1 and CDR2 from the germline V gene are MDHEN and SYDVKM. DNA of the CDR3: TGTGCCAGCCCCAGCGCGAACACCGGGGAGCTGTTTTTT. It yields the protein CASPSANTGELFF.

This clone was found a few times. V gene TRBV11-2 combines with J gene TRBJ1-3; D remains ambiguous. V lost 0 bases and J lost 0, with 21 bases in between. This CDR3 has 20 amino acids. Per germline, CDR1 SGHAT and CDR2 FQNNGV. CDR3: CASSLDPDPGVWLSGNTIYF. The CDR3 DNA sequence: TGTGCCAGCAGCTTAGATCCCGACCCTGGAGTATGGCTCTCTGGAAACACCATATATTTT.

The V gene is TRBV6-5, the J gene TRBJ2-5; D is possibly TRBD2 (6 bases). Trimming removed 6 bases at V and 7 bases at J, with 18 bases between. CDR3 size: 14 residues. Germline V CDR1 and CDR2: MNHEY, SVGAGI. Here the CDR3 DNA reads TGTGCCAGCAGGAGCACGGGGGTTAGGGGGACCCAGTACTTC. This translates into CASRSTGVRGTQYF.

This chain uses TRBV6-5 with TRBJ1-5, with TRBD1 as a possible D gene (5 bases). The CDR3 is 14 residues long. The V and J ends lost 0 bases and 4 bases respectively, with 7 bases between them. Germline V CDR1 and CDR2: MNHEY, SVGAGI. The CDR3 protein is CASSYSRQNQPQHF. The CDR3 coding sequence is TGTGCCAGCAGTTACTCGAGACAGAATCAGCCCCAGCATTTT.

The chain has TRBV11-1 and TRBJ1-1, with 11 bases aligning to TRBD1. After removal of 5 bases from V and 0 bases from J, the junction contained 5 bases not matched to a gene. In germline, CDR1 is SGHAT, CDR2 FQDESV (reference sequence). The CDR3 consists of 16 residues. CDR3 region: CASSPWTGGMNTEAFF. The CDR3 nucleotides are TGTGCCAGCAGCCCGTGGACAGGGGGCATGAACACTGAAGCTTTCTTT.

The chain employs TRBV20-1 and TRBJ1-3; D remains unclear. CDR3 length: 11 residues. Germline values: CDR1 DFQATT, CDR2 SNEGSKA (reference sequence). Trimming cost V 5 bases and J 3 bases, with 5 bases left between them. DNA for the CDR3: TGCAGTGCTCAAATTGGAAACACCATATATTTT. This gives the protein CSAQIGNTIYF.

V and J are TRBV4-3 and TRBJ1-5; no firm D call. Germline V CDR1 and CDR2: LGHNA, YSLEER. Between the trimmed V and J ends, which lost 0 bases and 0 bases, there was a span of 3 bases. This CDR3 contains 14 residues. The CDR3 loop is CASSQDSSNQPQHF. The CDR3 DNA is TGCGCCAGCAGCCAAGACAGTAGCAATCAGCCCCAGCATTTT.

In nucleotides, the CDR3 is TGTGCCAGCAGTTACCAGGGGGCGAGCGCCTACGAGCAGTACTTC. Translation gives CASSYQGASAYEQYF. The chain uses TRBV6-5 and TRBJ2-7; 8 nucleotides line up with TRBD1. The CDR3 has 15 amino acids. Germline V lookup: CDR1 MNHEY, CDR2 SVGAGI. Losses at the gene ends were 2 bases for V and 2 bases for J; bases not matched to a gene: 5.

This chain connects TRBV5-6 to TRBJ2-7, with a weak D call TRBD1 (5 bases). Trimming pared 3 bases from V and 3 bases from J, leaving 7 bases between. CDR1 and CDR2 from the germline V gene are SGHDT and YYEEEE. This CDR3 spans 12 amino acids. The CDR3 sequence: CASSSDSYEQYF. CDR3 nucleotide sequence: TGTGCCAGCAGCTCTGACAGCTACGAGCAGTACTTC.

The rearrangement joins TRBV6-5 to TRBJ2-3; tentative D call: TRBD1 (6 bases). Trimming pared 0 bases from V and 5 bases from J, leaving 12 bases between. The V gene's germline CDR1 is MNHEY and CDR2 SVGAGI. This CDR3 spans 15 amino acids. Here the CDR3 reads CASSYSSPGVDTQYF. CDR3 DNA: TGTGCCAGCAGTTACTCATCACCAGGGGTAGATACGCAGTATTTT.

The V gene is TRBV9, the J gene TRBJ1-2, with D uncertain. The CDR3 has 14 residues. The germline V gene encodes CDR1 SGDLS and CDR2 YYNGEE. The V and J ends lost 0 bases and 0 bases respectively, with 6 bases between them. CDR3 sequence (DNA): TGTGCCAGCAGCGTAGTCACAGCTAACTATGGCTACACCTTC. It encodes CASSVVTANYGYTF.

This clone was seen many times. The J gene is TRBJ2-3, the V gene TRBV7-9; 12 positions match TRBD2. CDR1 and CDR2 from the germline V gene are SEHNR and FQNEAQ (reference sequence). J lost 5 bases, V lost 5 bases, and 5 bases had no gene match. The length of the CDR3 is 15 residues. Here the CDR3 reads CASSRTSGDRDTQYF. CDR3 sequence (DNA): TGTGCCAGCAGCCGGACTAGCGGGGATAGAGATACGCAGTATTTT. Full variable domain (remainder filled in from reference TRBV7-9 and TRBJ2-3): DTGVSQNPRHKITKRGQNVTFRCDPISEHNRLYWYRQTLGQGPEFLTYFQNEAQLEKSRLLSDRFSAERPKGSFSTLEIQRTEQGDSAMYLCASSRTSGDRDTQYFGPGTRLTVL.

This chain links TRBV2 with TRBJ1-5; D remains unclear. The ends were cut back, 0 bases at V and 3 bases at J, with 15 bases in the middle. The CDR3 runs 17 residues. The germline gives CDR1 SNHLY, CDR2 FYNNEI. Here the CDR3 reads CASSEARGLRPNQPQHF. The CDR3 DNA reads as TGTGCCAGCAGTGAAGCCCGAGGGCTAAGACCCAATCAGCCCCAGCATTTT.

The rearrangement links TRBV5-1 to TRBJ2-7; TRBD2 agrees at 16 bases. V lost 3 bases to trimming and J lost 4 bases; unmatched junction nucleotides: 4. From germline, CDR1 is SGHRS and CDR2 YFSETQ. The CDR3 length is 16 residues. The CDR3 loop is CASSSGLAGGLYEQYF. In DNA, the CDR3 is TGCGCCAGCAGCTCGGGACTAGCGGGAGGGCTGTACGAGCAGTACTTC.

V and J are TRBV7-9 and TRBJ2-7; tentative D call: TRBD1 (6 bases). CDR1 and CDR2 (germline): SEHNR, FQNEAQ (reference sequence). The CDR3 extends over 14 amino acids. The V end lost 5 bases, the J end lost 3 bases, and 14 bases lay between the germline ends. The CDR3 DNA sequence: TGTGCCAGCAGCAAACCAGGGGAGTTCTACGAGCAGTACTTC. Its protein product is CASSKPGEFYEQYF.

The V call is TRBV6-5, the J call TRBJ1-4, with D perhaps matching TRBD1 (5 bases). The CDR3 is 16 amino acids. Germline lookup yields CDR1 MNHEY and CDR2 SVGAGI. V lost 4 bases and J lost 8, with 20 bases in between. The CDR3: CASSFNPYTRVEKLFF. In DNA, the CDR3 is TGTGCCAGCAGTTTCAACCCCTATACCAGGGTAGAAAAACTGTTTTTT.